This T cell receptor beta chain stems from a study of blood T cells in healthy people across ages. Looking at the study overall: Template-switching capture recovered about one barcoded beta molecule per two T cells.

PCR was performed a second time for roughly 7 to 12 cycles using a sample-barcoded 5' primer and a J-beta primer mix. A single record per CDR3 protein comes from TCRdb applying MiXCR to the 5' RACE reads. The data contain about 1.7 million distinct CDR3 sequences, 28% of them singletons. CDR1 is SNHLY and CDR2 is FYNNEI in the germline V gene. The CDR3 length is 12 residues. Trimming pared 3 bases from V and 7 bases from J, leaving 9 bases between. V is TRBV2 and J is TRBJ1-1, with D maybe TRBD1 (6 bases). Input material: blood. The receptor was isolated from a woman younger than 45 in good health. The CDR3 here is CASSEQTGEAFF. For the CDR3, the DNA is TGTGCCAGCAGTGAGCAGACAGGTGAAGCTTTCTTT.